This entry lists 18 T cell receptor beta chains sequenced from one sample in a study of vaccination and CD4 T cells after COVID-19. Their antigen targets remain unknown. The treatment is: roughly 11-day PBMC culture with coronavirus spike peptide pools or control peptides (ViraFEST assay). Sequencing of DNA taken from cultured CD4+ T cells relied on the Oncomine TCR Beta short-read assay. Each CDR3 protein is one row after TCRdb ran MiXCR on the PCR reads. The sample includes about 9,000 distinct CDR3 sequences, nearly 20% seen only once; the top ten take about 20%. Material: CD4+ T cells from blood, cultured in vitro, obtained after SARS-CoV-2 vaccination. These receptors all stem from a human donor who had recovered from COVID-19.

By sample fraction, this clonotype is medium-sized. This sequence joins TRBV27 and TRBJ1-1; TRBD1 agrees at 10 bases. This CDR3 is built from 12 residues. V lost 5 bases and J lost 11; bases outside the gene matches: 5. Germline V lookup: CDR1 MNHEY, CDR2 SMNVEV (reference sequence). The CDR3 loop is CASSPGTGAAFF. The DNA for the CDR3 is TGTGCCAGCAGTCCGGGGACAGGGGCGGCTTTCTTT.

There are many counts of this clonotype. V gene TRBV20-1 combines with J gene TRBJ2-7; the D gene is possibly TRBD1 (6 bases). The germline CDR1 and CDR2 sequences are DFQATT and SNEGSKA (reference sequence). The CDR3 spans 12 residues. V lost 5 bases to trimming and J lost 2 bases, with 10 bases between them. CDR3 amino acids: CSASQGPYEQYF. In DNA, the CDR3 is TGCAGTGCTTCACAGGGTCCCTACGAGCAGTACTTC.

The table lists this clonotype with many counts. The CDR3 DNA follows: TGCAGTGCCCTTGGACTATACTCCTACAATGAGCAGTTCTTC. Encoded protein: CSALGLYSYNEQFF. The V gene is TRBV20-1, the J gene TRBJ2-1; D may be TRBD2 (6 bases). This CDR3 has 14 residues. V lost 6 bases, J lost 0 bases, and 12 bases lay in between. Germline lookup yields CDR1 DFQATT and CDR2 SNEGSKA (reference sequence).

The rearrangement links TRBV12-1 to TRBJ2-7; the table calls TRBD1, which could not be checked here. TRBV12-1 is a known pseudogene. The CDR3 has 17 residues. In nucleotides, the CDR3 is TGTGCCAGCAGCCTCTCAACTCTGGACAGGATATCCTACGAGCAGTACTTC. It translates to CASSLSTLDRISYEQYF.

This clonotype occurred a few times. CDR3 coding DNA: TGCAGTGCGAACCCCGTGACAGGGACCTACGAGCAGTACTTC. Translated: CSANPVTGTYEQYF. This chain links TRBV20-1 with TRBJ2-7, with 7 bases that match TRBD1. This CDR3 contains 14 residues. V shed 6 bases, J shed 2 bases, and the junction held 10 bases outside the gene matches. Germline CDR1 is DFQATT and CDR2 is SNEGSKA (reference sequence).

The chain recombines TRBV19 with TRBJ1-6; D unresolved. V lost 4 bases to trimming and J lost 6 bases, with 13 bases between them. The CDR3 totals 15 residues. Germline assignment: CDR1 LNHDA and CDR2 SQIVND (reference sequence). The CDR3 DNA reads as TGTGCCAGTAGTACAAGTACTAGTCTTAATTCACCCCTCCACTTT. It codes for CASSTSTSLNSPLHF.

This clonotype has more than one count but fewer than ten. V usage is TRBV19 and J usage is TRBJ1-1; unclear D gene. Per the germline V gene, CDR1 is LNHDA and CDR2 is SQIVND (reference sequence). This CDR3 is 13 amino acids long. Trimming shortened V by 7 bases and J by 5 bases, and 14 bases separated the two germline ends. The CDR3 DNA reads TGTGCCAGTACTCCTAGGCCTGGTACTGAAGCTTTCTTT. Protein product: CASTPRPGTEAFF.

This clonotype counts as medium-sized. The gene calls are TRBV20-1 and TRBJ2-1; 8 nucleotides line up with TRBD2. The CDR3 length is 14 residues. V lost 6 bases and J lost 12; bases outside the gene matches: 16. Germline V gene data show CDR1 as DFQATT and CDR2 as SNEGSKA (reference sequence). CDR3: CSALVREETMGQFF. DNA of the CDR3: TGCAGTGCCCTAGTGCGGGAGGAAACTATGGGGCAGTTCTTC.

There are many counts of this clonotype. The V gene is TRBV7-8, the J gene TRBJ2-5; 8 bases are a match to TRBD2. The CDR3 extends over 17 amino acids. Germline CDR1 reads SGHVS; CDR2 reads FQNEAQ. The ends lost 0 bases at V and 2 bases at J; junction bases unmatched: 8. In nucleotides, the CDR3 is TGTGCCAGCAGCTTAGCGAGAATACTAGCGGTACAAGAGACCCAGTACTTC. This sequence encodes CASSLARILAVQETQYF.

On this clonotype: This may stem from a read error, because a much larger clone lies one nucleotide away. The chain has TRBV27 and TRBJ2-5, with D possibly matching TRBD1 (5 bases). Germline-derived CDR1 and CDR2 are MNHEY and SMNVEV (reference sequence). The CDR3 is 13 residues long. The V end was cut by 7 bases, the J end by 3 bases, with 12 bases between. CDR3 loop: CASNVGAEETQYF. The DNA of the CDR3 is TGTGCCAGCAATGTTGGGGCCGAAGAGACCCAGTACTTC.

This clonotype was seen ten or more times. The chain recombines TRBV6-1 with TRBJ2-1, with 9 bases identical to TRBD2. Trimming removed 6 bases from V and 12 bases from J; junction bases left unmatched: 12. The CDR3 runs 14 residues. CDR1 MNHNS and CDR2 SASEGT come from the germline V gene. Here the CDR3 reads CASRGSGGIRGQFF. CDR3 coding DNA: TGTGCCAGCAGAGGTAGCGGGGGCATAAGAGGGCAGTTCTTC.

This chain joins TRBV11-2 and TRBJ2-7, with a tentative D call TRBD1 (6 bases). V was shortened by 6 bases and J by 3 bases, with 15 bases between the two germline ends. The CDR3 totals 14 residues. CDR1 is SGHAT and CDR2 is FQNNGV in the germline V gene. CDR3 nucleotide sequence: TGTGCCAGCAGAAACGCAGGGGAACGCTACGAGCAGTACTTC. It translates to CASRNAGERYEQYF.

This clonotype is medium-sized. The V and J genes are TRBV7-9 and TRBJ1-1, with a weak D call TRBD1 (6 bases). Germline CDR1 is SEHNR and CDR2 is FQNEAQ (reference sequence). This CDR3 has 14 amino acids. V lost 1 base and J 1 base, leaving 7 bases between the germline ends. CDR3 sequence (DNA): TGTGCCAGCAGCTTAGTAGGGGGGAACACTGAAGCTTTCTTT. This translates into CASSLVGGNTEAFF.

By share, this clonotype ranks as medium-sized. The CDR3 region has the DNA TGCAGTGCTAAGCCGGGGGGGGGAAGCTCCTATAATTCACCCCTCCACTTT. Residues: CSAKPGGGSSYNSPLHF. J is TRBJ1-6 and V is TRBV20-1, with D tentatively TRBD1 (5 bases). CDR1 and CDR2 (germline): DFQATT, SNEGSKA (reference sequence). CDR3 length: 17 residues. The ends were cut back, 4 bases at V and 0 bases at J, with 16 bases in the middle.

By share of the sample, this clonotype is large. This chain connects TRBV20-1 to TRBJ1-5; D remains ambiguous. Trimming removed 3 bases from V and 1 base from J, with 16 bases in between. Germline V gene data show CDR1 as DFQATT and CDR2 as SNEGSKA (reference sequence). The CDR3 covers 16 residues. The CDR3 sequence is CSARAWVGVSNQPQHF. The DNA of the CDR3 is TGCAGTGCTAGGGCCTGGGTGGGTGTGAGCAATCAGCCCCAGCATTTT.

The V and J genes are TRBV4-2 and TRBJ1-1; D may be TRBD1 (6 bases). CDR1 and CDR2 from the germline V gene are LGHNA and YNFKEQ. The CDR3 spans 16 residues. V was pared by 0 bases and J by 4 bases, with 15 bases between. CDR3 loop: CASSQDWGPGATEAFF. CDR3 DNA sequence: TGTGCCAGCAGCCAAGATTGGGGTCCAGGGGCCACTGAAGCTTTCTTT.

This clonotype occurred a few times. The V and J genes are TRBV29-1 and TRBJ2-3; D call uncertain. The V gene's germline CDR1 is SQVTM and CDR2 ANQGSEA. The germline V and J ends were trimmed by 3 bases and 1 base, with 5 bases remaining between them. The CDR3 is made up of 12 amino acids. As DNA, the CDR3 is TGCAGCGTTGATATCGGCACAGATACGCAGTATTTT. Translated: CSVDIGTDTQYF.

This clonotype was detected many times. V usage is TRBV7-2 and J usage is TRBJ2-7; perhaps TRBD2 as D (7 bases). The V and J ends lost 3 bases and 4 bases respectively, with 19 bases between them. Per germline, CDR1 SGHTA and CDR2 FQGNSA. The CDR3 length is 16 residues. The CDR3 spells CASSFSGASGSYEQYF. CDR3 DNA: TGTGCCAGCAGCTTCTCGGGGGCTAGCGGATCTTACGAGCAGTACTTC. Combining the CDR3 with reference TRBV7-2 and TRBJ2-7 gives the whole variable domain GAGVSQSPSNKVTEKGKDVELRCDPISGHTALYWYRQSLGQGLEFLIYFQGNSAPDKSGLPSDRFSAERTGGSVSTLTIQRTQQEDSAVYLCASSFSGASGSYEQYFGPGTRLTVT.